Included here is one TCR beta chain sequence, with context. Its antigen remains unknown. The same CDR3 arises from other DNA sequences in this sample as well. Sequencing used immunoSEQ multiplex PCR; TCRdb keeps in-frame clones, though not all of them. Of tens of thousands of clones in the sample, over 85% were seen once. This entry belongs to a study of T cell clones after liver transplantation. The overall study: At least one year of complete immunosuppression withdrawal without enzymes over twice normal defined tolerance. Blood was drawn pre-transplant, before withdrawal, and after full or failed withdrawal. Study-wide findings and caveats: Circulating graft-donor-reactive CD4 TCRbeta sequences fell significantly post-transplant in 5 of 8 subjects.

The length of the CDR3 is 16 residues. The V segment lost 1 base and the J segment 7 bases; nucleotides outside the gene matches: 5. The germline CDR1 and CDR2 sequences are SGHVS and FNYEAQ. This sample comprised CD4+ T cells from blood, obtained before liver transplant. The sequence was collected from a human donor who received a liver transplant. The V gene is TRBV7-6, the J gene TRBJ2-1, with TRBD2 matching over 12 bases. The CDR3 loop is CASSLGTSGRSNEQFF. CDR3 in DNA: TGTGCCAGCAGCTTAGGCACTAGCGGGAGGTCTAATGAGCAGTTCTTC.